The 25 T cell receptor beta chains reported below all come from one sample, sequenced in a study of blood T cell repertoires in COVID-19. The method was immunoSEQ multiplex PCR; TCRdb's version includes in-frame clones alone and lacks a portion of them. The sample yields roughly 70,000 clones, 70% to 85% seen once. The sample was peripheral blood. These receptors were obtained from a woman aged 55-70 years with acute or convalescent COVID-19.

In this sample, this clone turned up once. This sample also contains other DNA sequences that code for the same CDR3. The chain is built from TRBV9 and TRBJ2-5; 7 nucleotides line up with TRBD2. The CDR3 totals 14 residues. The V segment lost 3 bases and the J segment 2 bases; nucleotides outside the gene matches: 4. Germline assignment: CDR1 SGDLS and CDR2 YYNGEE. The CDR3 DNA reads TGTGCCAGCAGCGCCGGGACTATACAAGAGACCCAGTACTTC. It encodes CASSAGTIQETQYF.

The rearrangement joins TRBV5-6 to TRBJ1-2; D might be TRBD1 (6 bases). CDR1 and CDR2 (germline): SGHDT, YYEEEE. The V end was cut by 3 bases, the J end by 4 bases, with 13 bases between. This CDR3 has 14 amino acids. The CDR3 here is CASSSQTGTYGYTF. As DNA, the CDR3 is TGTGCCAGCAGCTCCCAAACAGGGACCTATGGCTACACCTTC.

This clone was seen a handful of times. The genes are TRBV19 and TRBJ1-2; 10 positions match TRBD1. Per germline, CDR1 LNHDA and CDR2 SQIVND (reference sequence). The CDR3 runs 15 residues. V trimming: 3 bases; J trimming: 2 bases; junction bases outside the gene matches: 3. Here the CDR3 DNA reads TGTGCCAGTAGTATTCGGACAGGGGGGAACTATGGCTACACCTTC. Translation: CASSIRTGGNYGYTF.

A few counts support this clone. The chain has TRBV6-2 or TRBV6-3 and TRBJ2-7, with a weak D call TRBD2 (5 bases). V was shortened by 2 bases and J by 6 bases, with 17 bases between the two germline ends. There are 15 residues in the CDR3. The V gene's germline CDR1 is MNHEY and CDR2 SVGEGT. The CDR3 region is CASSYIEGWVGEQYF. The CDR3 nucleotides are TGTGCCAGCAGTTACATAGAGGGTTGGGTCGGCGAGCAGTACTTC.

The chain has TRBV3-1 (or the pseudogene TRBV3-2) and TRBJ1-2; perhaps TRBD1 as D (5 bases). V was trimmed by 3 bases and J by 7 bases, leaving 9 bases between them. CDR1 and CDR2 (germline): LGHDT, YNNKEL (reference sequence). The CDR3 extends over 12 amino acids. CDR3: CASSQGQGGYTF. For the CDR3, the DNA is TGTGCCAGCAGCCAGGGCCAGGGTGGCTACACCTTC.

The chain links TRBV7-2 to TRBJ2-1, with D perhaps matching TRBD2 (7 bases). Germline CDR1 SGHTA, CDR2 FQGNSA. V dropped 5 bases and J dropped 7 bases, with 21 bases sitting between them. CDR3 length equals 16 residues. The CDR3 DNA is TGTGCCAGCAGCACACCTTTGGGGGGGGCTCGGAATGAGCAGTTCTTC. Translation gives CASSTPLGGARNEQFF.

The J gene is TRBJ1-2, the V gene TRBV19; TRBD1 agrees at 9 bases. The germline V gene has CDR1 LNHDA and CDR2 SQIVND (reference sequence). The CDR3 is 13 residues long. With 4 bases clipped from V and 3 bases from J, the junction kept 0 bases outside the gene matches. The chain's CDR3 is CASSRTGDYGYTF. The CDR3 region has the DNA TGTGCCAGTAGTAGGACAGGGGACTATGGCTACACCTTC. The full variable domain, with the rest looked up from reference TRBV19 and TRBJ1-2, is DGGITQSPKYLFRKEGQNVTLSCEQNLNHDAMYWYRQDPGQGLRLIYYSQIVNDFQKGDIAEGYSVSREKKESFPLTVTSAQKNPTAFYLCASSRTGDYGYTFGSGTRLTVV.

In DNA form, the CDR3 reads TGTGCCAGCAGCTTAATTCGACAGTCTAATTCACCCCTCCACTTT. As protein: CASSLIRQSNSPLHF. The chain employs TRBV7-9 and TRBJ1-6; D might be TRBD1 (5 bases). From germline, CDR1 is SEHNR and CDR2 FQNEAQ (reference sequence). V lost 2 bases, J lost 6 bases, and 11 bases lay in between. The CDR3 runs 15 residues.

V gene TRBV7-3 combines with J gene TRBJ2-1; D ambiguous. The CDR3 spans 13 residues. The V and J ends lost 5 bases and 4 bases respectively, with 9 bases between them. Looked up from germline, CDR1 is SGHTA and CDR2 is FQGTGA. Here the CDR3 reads CASSVEPYNEQFF. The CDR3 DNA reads TGTGCCAGCAGCGTGGAGCCGTACAATGAGCAGTTCTTC.

CDR3 DNA sequence: TGTGCCAGTAGTATCTCCTGGAAGAAAACTAGCGGGGCTTTGTACGAGCAGTACTTC. Translating gives CASSISWKKTSGALYEQYF. This chain joins TRBV19 and TRBJ2-7; the match to TRBD2 covers 10 bases. This CDR3 comprises 19 residues. Germline CDR1 is LNHDA and CDR2 is SQIVND (reference sequence). After removal of 3 bases from V and 4 bases from J, the junction contained 18 bases not matched to a gene.

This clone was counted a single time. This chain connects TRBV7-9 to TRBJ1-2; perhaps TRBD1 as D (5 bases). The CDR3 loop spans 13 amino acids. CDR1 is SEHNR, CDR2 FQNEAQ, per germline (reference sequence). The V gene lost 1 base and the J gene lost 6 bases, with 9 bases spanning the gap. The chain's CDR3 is CASSLVGGDGYTF. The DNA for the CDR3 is TGTGCCAGCAGCTTAGTCGGAGGGGATGGCTACACCTTC.

The chain's CDR3 is CASRTGGNREKLFF. CDR3 sequence (DNA): TGTGCCAGCAGGACAGGGGGCAACCGGGAAAAACTGTTTTTT. J is TRBJ1-4 and V is TRBV6-5, with 10 bases identical to TRBD1. The V and J ends lost 6 bases and 8 bases, in that order; junction bases with no gene match: 6. The CDR3 contains 14 residues. Germline V lookup: CDR1 MNHEY, CDR2 SVGAGI.

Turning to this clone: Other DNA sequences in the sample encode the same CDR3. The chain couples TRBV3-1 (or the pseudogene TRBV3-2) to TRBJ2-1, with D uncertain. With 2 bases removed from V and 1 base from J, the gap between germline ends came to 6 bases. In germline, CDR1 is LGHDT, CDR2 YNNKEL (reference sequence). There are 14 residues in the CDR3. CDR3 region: CASSQRTSYNEQFF. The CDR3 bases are TGTGCCAGCAGCCAAAGAACATCCTACAATGAGCAGTTCTTC.

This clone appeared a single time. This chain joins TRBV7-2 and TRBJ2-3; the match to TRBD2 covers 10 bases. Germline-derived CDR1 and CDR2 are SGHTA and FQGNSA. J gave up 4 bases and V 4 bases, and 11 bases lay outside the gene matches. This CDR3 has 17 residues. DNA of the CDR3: TGTGCCAGCAGCTCAGCTTTCCTAGCGGGGGTCTCAGATACGCAGTATTTT. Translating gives CASSSAFLAGVSDTQYF. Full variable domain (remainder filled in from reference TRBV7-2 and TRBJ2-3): GAGVSQSPSNKVTEKGKDVELRCDPISGHTALYWYRQSLGQGLEFLIYFQGNSAPDKSGLPSDRFSAERTGGSVSTLTIQRTQQEDSAVYLCASSSAFLAGVSDTQYFGPGTRLTVL.

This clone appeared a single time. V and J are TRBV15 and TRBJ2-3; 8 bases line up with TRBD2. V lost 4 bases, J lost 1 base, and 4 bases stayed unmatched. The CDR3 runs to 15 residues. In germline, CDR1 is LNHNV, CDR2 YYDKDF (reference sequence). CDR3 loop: CATSTSGRGTDTQYF. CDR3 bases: TGTGCCACCAGCACCAGCGGGAGAGGCACAGATACGCAGTATTTT.

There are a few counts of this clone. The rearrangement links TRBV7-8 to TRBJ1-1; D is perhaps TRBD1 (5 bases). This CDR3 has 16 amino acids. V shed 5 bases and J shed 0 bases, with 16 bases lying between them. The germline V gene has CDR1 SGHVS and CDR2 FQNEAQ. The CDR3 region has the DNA TGTGCCAGCAGCCCAGAAACAGGACCGGTGAACACTGAAGCTTTCTTT. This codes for CASSPETGPVNTEAFF.

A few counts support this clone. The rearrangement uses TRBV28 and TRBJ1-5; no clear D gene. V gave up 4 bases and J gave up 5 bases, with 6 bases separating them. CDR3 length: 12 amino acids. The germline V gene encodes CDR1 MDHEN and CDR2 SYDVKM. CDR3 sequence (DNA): TGTGCCAGCAGTTCCTCGGATCAGCCCCAGCATTTT. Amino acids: CASSSSDQPQHF.

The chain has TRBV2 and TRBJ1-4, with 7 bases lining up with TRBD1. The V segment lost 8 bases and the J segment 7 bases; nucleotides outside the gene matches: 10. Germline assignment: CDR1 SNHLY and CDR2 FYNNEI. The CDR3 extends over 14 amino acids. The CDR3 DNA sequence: TGTGCCAGCCAGGGGGTCTGGGAAATTGAAAAACTGTTTTTT. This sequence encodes CASQGVWEIEKLFF. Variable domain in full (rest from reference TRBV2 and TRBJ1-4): EPEVTQTPSHQVTQMGQEVILRCVPISNHLYFYWYRQILGQKVEFLVSFYNNEISEKSEIFDDQFSVERPDGSNFTLKIRSTKLEDSAMYFCASQGVWEIEKLFFGSGTQLSVL.

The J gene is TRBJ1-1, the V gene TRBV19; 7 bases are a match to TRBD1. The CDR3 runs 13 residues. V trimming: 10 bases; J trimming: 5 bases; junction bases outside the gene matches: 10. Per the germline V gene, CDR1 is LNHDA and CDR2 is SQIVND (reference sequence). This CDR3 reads CATGTAPGTEAFF. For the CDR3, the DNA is TGTGCCACCGGGACAGCTCCGGGGACTGAAGCTTTCTTT.

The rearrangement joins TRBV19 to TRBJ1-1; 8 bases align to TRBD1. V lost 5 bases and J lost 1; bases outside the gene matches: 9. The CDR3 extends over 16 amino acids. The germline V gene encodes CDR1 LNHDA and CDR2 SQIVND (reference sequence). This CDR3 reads CASSPRQGRRNTEAFF. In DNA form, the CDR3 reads TGTGCCAGTAGTCCTCGACAGGGGAGGCGGAACACTGAAGCTTTCTTT.

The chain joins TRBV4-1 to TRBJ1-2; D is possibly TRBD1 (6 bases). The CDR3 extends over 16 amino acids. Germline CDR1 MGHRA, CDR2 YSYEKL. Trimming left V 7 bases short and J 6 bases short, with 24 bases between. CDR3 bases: TGCGCCAGCACCCTCTTTTGGGGGACATCAAATCATGGCTACACCTTC. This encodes CASTLFWGTSNHGYTF.

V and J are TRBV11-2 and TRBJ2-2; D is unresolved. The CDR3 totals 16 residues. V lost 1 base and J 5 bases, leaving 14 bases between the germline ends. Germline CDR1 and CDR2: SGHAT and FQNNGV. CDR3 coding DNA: TGTGCCAGCAGCTTAGTAGGTCCCATGACAACCGGGGAGCTGTTTTTT. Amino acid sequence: CASSLVGPMTTGELFF. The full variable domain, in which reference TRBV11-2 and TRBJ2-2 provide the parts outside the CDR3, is EAGVAQSPRYKIIEKRQSVAFWCNPISGHATLYWYQQILGQGPKLLIQFQNNGVVDDSQLPKDRFSAERLKGVDSTLKIQPAKLEDSAVYLCASSLVGPMTTGELFFGEGSRLTVL.

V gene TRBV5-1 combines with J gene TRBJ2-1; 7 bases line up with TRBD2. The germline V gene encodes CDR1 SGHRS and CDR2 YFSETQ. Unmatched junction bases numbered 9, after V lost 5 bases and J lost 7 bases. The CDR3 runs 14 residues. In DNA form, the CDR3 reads TGCGCCAGCAGGGGCGCCGGGCGGGGGAATGAGCAGTTCTTC. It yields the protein CASRGAGRGNEQFF.

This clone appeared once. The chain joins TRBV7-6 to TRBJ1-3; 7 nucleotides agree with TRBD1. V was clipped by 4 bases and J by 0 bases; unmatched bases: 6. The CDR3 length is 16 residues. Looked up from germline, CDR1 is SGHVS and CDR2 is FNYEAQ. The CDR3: CASSSGQLSSGNTIYF. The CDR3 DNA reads TGTGCCAGCAGCTCGGGACAGCTTAGCTCTGGAAACACCATATATTTT.

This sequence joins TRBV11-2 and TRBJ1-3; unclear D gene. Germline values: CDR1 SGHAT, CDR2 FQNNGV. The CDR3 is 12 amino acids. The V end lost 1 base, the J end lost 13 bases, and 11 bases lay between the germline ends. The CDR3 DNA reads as TGTGCCAGCAGCTTAGTGCGGGAGCGTATATATTTT. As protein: CASSLVRERIYF.